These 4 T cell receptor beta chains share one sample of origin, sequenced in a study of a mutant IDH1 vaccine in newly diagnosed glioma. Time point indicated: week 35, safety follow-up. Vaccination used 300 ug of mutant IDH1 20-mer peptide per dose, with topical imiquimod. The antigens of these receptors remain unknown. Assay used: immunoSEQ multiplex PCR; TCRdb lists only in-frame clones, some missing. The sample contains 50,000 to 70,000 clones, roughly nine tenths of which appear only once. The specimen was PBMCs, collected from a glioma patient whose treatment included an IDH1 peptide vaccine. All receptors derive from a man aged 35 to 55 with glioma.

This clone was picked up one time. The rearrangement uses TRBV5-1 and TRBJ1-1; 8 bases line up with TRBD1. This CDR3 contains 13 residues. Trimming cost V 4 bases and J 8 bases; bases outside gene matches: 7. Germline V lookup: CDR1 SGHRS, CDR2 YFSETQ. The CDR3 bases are TGCGCCAGCAGCATAGAGACAGGGGCCGAAGCTTTCTTT. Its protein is CASSIETGAEAFF. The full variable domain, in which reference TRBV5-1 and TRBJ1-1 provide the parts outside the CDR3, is KAGVTQTPRYLIKTRGQQVTLSCSPISGHRSVSWYQQTPGQGLQFLFEYFSETQRNKGNFPGRFSGRQFSNSRSEMNVSTLELGDSALYLCASSIETGAEAFFGQGTRLTVV.

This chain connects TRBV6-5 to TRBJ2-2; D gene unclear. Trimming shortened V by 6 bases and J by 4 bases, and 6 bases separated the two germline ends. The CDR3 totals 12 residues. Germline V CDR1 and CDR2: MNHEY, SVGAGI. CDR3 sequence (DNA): TGTGCCAGCAGAACCGCCACCGGGGAGCTGTTTTTT. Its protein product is CASRTATGELFF.

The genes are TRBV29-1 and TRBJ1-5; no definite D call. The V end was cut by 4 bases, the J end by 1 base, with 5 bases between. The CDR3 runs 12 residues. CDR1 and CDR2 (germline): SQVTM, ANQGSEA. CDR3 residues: CSVGWSNQPQHF. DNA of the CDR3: TGCAGCGTTGGGTGGAGCAATCAGCCCCAGCATTTT.

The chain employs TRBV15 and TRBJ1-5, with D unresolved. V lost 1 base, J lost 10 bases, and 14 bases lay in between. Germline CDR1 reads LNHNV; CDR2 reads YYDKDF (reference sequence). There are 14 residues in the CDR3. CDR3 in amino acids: CATSRASSLTPQHF. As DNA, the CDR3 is TGTGCCACCAGCAGAGCCTCCTCTCTGACCCCCCAGCATTTT.